This T cell receptor beta chain came from a study of CD8+CD57+ T cells in acquired aplastic anemia. Genomic DNA, serving as template, underwent TCR beta VDJ and CDR3 profiling. TCRdb re-derived calls from the reads in MiXCR, one entry per CDR3 protein. The data hold 200,000 or so distinct CDR3 sequences, with about 64% observed a single time. Per germline, CDR1 SEHNR and CDR2 FQNEAQ (reference sequence). With 2 bases clipped from V and 2 bases from J, the junction kept 11 bases outside the gene matches. The length of the CDR3 is 17 residues. This clonotype has ten or more counts. This sequence originates from a human donor with severe aplastic anemia or a healthy control (not recorded which). Sequenced: sorted CD4+, CD8+, or CD8+CD57+ T cells (not recorded which) from PBMCs. The chain is built from TRBV7-9 and TRBJ2-7; 8 positions agree with TRBD2. CDR3 coding DNA: TGTGCCAGCAGCTTATCGGGGGGGGCAGGGGATCCCTACGAGCAGTACTTC. Translated: CASSLSGGAGDPYEQYF. The variable domain in full, completed from reference TRBV7-9 and TRBJ2-7, reads DTGVSQNPRHKITKRGQNVTFRCDPISEHNRLYWYRQTLGQGPEFLTYFQNEAQLEKSRLLSDRFSAERPKGSFSTLEIQRTEQGDSAMYLCASSLSGGAGDPYEQYFGPGTRLTVT.